This TCR beta chain came from a study of CD8+CD57+ T cells in acquired aplastic anemia. This clonotype has a count of ten or more. Sequencing was done on patients that had shown CD8+CD57+ cell expansion by flow cytometry. Profiling that covered TCR beta VDJ and CDR3 relied on genomic DNA as its template. TCRdb processed the reads anew with MiXCR; each CDR3 protein has one entry. The table includes hundreds of thousands of distinct CDR3 sequences, roughly 59% detected once. The TCR was taken from a human donor with aplastic anemia. Sequencing was done on a sample of sorted CD4+, CD8+, or CD8+CD57+ T cells (not recorded which) from PBMCs.

In DNA form, the CDR3 reads TGCAGTGCTAGCGGGGACGCGTCCTACGAGCAGTACTTC. It is translated as CSASGDASYEQYF. The rearrangement joins TRBV20-1 to TRBJ2-7, with D perhaps given as TRBD1 or TRBD2 (5 bases each). The CDR3 is 13 amino acids. The germline gives CDR1 DFQATT, CDR2 SNEGSKA (reference sequence). Trimming cost V 3 bases and J 1 base, with 10 bases left between them.